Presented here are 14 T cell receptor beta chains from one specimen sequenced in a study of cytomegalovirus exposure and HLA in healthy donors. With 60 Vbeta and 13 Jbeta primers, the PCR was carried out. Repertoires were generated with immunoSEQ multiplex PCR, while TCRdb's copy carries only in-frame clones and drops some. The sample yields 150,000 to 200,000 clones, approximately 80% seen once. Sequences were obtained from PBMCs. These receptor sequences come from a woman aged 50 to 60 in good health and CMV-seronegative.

CDR3 loop: CASGRQGAYEQYF. In DNA form, the CDR3 reads TGTGCCAGCGGCCGACAGGGGGCGTACGAGCAGTACTTC. V and J are TRBV5-5 and TRBJ2-7, with 10 bases lining up with TRBD1. CDR1 and CDR2 (germline): SGHKS, YYEKEE (reference sequence). This CDR3 contains 13 residues. J gave up 4 bases and V 7 bases, and 5 bases lay outside the gene matches.

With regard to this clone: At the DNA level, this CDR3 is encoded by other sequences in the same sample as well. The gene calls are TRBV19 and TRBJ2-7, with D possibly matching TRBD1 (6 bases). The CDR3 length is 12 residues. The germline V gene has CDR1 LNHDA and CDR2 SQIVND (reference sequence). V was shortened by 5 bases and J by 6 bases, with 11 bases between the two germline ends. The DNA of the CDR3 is TGTGCCAGTAGTCCGACAGGAGGCGAGCAGTACTTC. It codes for CASSPTGGEQYF. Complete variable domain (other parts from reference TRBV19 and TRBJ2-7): DGGITQSPKYLFRKEGQNVTLSCEQNLNHDAMYWYRQDPGQGLRLIYYSQIVNDFQKGDIAEGYSVSREKKESFPLTVTSAQKNPTAFYLCASSPTGGEQYFGPGTRLTVT.

DNA for the CDR3: TGCAGCGTTGACACAGGGGGCTATGAGCAGTTCTTC. Amino acids: CSVDTGGYEQFF. This rearrangement joins TRBV29-1 to TRBJ2-1; TRBD1 agrees at 9 bases. There are 12 residues in the CDR3. V gave up 3 bases and J gave up 8 bases; unmatched junction bases: 2. Germline V gene data show CDR1 as SQVTM and CDR2 as ANQGSEA.

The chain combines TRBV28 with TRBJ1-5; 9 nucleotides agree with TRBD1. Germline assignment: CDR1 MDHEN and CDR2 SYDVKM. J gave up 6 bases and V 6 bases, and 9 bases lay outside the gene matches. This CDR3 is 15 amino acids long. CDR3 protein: CASRLTTGGLQPQHF. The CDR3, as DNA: TGTGCCAGCAGGTTAACGACAGGGGGTCTTCAGCCCCAGCATTTT.

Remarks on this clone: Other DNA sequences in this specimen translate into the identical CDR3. CDR3 bases: TGCAGCGTCGGAACAGGGGATCAGCCCCAGCATTTT. Protein sequence: CSVGTGDQPQHF. This chain joins TRBV29-1 and TRBJ1-5, with 7 bases matching TRBD1. This CDR3 spans 12 amino acids. V was pared by 6 bases and J by 5 bases, with 4 bases of the junction left unmatched. Germline loops: CDR1 SQVTM, CDR2 ANQGSEA.

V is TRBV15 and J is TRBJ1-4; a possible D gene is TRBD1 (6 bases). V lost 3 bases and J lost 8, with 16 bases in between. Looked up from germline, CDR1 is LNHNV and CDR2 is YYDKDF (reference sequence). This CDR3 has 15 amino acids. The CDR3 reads CATSSTGTTGEKLFF. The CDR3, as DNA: TGTGCCACCAGCAGTACCGGGACAACAGGAGAAAAACTGTTTTTT.

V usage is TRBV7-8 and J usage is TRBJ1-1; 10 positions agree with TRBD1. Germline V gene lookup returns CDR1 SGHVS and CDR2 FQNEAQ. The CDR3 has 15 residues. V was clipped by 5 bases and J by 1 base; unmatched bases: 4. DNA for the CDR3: TGTGCCAGCAGCCGACGACAGGGGGCGAACACTGAAGCTTTCTTT. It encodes CASSRRQGANTEAFF.

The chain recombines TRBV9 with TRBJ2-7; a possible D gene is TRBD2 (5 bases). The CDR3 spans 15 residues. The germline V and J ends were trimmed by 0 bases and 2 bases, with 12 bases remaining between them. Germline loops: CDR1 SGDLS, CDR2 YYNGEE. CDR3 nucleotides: TGTGCCAGCAGCGTAGGCGGAGCGGAGGCCTACGAGCAGTACTTC. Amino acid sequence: CASSVGGAEAYEQYF.

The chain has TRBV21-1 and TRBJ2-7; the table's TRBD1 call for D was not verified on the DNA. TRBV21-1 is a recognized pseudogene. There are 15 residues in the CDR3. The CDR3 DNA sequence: TGTGCCAGCAGCAAAGCGGGACAGGGGAGTGACGAGCAGTACTTC. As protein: CASSKAGQGSDEQYF.

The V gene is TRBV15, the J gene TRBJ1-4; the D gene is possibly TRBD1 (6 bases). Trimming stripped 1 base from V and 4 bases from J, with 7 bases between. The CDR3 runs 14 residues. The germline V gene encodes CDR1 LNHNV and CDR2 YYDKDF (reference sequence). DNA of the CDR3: TGTGCCACCAGCAGAGCCAGGGGTAATGAAAAACTGTTTTTT. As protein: CATSRARGNEKLFF. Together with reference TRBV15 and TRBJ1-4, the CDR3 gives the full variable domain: DAMVIQNPRYQVTQFGKPVTLSCSQTLNHNVMYWYQQKSSQAPKLLFHYYDKDFNNEADTPDNFQSRRPNTSFCFLDIRSPGLGDTAMYLCATSRARGNEKLFFGSGTQLSVL.

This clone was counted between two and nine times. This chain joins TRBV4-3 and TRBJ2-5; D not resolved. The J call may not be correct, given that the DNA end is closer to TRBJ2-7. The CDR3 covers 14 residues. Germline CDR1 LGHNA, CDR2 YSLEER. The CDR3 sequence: CASSQGRYSYEQYF. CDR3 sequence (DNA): TGCGCCAGCAGCCAGGGCCGGTACTCCTACGAGCAGTACTTC.

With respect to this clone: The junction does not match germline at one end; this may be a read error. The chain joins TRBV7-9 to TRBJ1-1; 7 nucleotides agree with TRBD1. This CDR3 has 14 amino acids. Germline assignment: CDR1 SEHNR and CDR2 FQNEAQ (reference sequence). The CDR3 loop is CASSSEGTVASRVF. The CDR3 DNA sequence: TGTGCCAGCAGCTCGGAAGGGACAGTGGCCTCCAGGGTCTTT.

CDR3: CASSPLRRSSGSSLNTGELFF. CDR3 coding DNA: TGTGCCAGCAGCCCGCTCCGGCGGTCCAGCGGGAGTTCCTTGAACACCGGGGAGCTGTTTTTT. The chain employs TRBV4-2 and TRBJ2-2; 8 positions match TRBD2. The CDR3 is 21 amino acids. Trimming took 4 bases from V and 1 from J; bases not matched to a gene: 20. Germline V CDR1 and CDR2: LGHNA, YNFKEQ.

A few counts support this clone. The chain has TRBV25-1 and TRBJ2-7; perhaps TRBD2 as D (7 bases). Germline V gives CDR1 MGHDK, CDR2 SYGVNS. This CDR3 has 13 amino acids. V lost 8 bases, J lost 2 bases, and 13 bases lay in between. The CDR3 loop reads CASGGGTTYEQYF. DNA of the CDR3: TGTGCCAGCGGGGGGGGGACAACCTACGAGCAGTACTTC.